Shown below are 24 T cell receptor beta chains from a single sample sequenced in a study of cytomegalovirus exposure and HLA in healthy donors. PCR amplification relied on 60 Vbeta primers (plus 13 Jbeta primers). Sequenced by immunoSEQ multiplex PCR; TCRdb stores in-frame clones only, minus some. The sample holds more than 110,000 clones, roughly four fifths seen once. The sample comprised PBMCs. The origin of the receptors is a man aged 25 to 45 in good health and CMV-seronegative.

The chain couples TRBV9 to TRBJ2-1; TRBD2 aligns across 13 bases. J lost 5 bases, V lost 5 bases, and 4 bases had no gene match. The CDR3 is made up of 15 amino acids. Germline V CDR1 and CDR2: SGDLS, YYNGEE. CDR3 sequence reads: CASRSTSGGDNEQFF. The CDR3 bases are TGTGCCAGCAGATCAACTAGCGGGGGGGACAATGAGCAGTTCTTC. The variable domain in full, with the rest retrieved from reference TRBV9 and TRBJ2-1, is DSGVTQTPKHLITATGQRVTLRCSPRSGDLSVYWYQQSLDQGLQFLIQYYNGEERAKGNILERFSAQQFPDLHSELNLSSLELGDSALYFCASRSTSGGDNEQFFGPGTRLTVL.

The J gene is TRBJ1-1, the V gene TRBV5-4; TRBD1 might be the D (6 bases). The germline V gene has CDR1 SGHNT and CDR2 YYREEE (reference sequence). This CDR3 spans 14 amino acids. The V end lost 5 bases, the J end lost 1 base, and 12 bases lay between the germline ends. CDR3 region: CASSRGGGNTEAFF. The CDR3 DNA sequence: TGTGCCAGCAGTCGAGGGGGGGGGAACACTGAAGCTTTCTTT.

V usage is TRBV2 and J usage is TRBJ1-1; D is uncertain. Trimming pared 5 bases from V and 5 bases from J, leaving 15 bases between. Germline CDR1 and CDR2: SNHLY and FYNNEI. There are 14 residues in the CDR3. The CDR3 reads CASSYTPGGTEAFF. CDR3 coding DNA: TGTGCCAGCAGTTACACCCCTGGAGGGACTGAAGCTTTCTTT.

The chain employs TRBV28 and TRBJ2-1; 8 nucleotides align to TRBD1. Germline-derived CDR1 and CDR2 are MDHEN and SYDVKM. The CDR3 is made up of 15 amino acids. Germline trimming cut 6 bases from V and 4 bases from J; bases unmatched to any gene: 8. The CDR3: CASRTDREIYNEQFF. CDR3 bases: TGTGCCAGCAGAACGGACAGGGAGATTTACAATGAGCAGTTCTTC.

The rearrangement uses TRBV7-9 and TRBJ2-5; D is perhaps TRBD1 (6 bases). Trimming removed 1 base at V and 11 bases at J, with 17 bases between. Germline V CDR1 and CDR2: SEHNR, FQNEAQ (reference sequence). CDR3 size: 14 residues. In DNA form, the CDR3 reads TGTGCCAGCAGCTTAGGCTCGACAGGATCTGGGCAGTACTTC. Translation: CASSLGSTGSGQYF.

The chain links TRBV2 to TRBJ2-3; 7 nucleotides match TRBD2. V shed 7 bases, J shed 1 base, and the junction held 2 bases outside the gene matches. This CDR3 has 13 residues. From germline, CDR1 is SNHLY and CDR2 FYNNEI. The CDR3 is CASKAGGTDTQYF. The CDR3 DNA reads TGTGCCAGCAAGGCGGGAGGCACAGATACGCAGTATTTT.

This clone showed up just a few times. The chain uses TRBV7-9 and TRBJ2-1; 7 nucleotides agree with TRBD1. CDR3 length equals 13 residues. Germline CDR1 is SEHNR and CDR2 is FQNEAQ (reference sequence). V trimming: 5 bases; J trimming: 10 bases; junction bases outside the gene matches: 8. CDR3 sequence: CASSGSTGVEQFF. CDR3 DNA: TGTGCCAGCAGCGGGAGCACAGGGGTCGAGCAGTTCTTC.

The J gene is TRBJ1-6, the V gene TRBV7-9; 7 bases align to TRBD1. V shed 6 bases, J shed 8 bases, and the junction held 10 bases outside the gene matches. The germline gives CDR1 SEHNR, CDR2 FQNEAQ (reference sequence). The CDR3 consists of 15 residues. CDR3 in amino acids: CASRPAGTVDSPLHF. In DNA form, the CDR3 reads TGTGCCAGCAGACCGGCCGGGACAGTGGATTCACCCCTCCACTTT.

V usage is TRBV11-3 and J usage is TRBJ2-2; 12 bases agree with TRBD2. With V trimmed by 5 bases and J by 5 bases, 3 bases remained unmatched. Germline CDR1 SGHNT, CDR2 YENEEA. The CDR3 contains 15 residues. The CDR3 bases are TGTGCCAGCAGCACCGGACTAGCGGGGACCGGGGAGCTGTTTTTT. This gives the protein CASSTGLAGTGELFF.

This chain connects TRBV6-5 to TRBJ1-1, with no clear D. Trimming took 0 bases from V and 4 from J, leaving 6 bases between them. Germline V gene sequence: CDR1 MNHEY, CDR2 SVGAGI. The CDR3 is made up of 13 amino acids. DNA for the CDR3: TGTGCCAGCAGTTACTCGGCGGTCACTGAAGCTTTCTTT. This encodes CASSYSAVTEAFF.

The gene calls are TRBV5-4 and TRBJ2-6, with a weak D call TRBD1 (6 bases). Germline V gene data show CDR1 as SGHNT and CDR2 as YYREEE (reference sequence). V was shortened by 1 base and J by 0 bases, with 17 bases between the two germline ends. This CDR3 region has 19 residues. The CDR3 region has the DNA TGTGCCAGCAGCTTGTTTACAGGGCAAATCCTCTCTGGGGCCAACGTCCTGACTTTC. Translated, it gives CASSLFTGQILSGANVLTF.

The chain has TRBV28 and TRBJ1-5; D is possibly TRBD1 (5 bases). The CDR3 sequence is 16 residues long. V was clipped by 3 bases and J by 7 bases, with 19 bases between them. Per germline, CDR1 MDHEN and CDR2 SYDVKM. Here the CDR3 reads CASSFGGRGIGQPQHF. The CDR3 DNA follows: TGTGCCAGCAGTTTCGGAGGGAGGGGAATTGGGCAGCCCCAGCATTTT.

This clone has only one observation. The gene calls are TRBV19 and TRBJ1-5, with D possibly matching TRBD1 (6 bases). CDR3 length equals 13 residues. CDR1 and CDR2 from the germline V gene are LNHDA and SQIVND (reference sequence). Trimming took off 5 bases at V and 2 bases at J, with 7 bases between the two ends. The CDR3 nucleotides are TGTGCCAGTAGTTACAGGGGCAATCAGCCCCAGCATTTT. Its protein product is CASSYRGNQPQHF.

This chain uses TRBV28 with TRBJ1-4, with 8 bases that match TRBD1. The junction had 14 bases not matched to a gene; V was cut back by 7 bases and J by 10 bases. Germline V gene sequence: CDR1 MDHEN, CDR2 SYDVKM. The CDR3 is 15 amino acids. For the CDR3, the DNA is TGTGCCAGCACCGATCTCAGGGGGCAGAATAGAAAACTGTTTTTT. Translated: CASTDLRGQNRKLFF.

CDR3 nucleotides: TGTGCCAGCAGTGATGATCCAGTTTACAATGAGCAGTTCTTC. Translated: CASSDDPVYNEQFF. This chain connects TRBV6-1 to TRBJ2-1; unclear D gene. Deletions cut 3 bases from V and 4 bases from J, with 10 bases between. Germline V lookup: CDR1 MNHNS, CDR2 SASEGT. CDR3 size: 14 residues.

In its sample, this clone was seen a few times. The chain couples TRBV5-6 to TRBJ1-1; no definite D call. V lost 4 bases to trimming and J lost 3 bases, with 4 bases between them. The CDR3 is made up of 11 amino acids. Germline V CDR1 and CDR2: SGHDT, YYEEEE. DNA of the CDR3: TGTGCCAGCAGCCGGGACACTGAAGCTTTCTTT. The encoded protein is CASSRDTEAFF.

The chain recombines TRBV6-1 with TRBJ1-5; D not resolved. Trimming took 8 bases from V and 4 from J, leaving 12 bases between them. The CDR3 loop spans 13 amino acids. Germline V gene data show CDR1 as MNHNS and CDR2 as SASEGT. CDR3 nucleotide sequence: TGTGCCAGCGGTAACGAGGTGAATCAGCCCCAGCATTTT. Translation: CASGNEVNQPQHF.

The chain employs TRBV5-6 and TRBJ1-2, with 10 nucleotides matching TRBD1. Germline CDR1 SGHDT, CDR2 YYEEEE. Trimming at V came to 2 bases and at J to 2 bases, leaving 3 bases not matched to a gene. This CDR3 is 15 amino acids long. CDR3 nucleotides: TGTGCCAGCAGCTTTTCGACAGGGGGCAACTATGGCTACACCTTC. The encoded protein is CASSFSTGGNYGYTF.

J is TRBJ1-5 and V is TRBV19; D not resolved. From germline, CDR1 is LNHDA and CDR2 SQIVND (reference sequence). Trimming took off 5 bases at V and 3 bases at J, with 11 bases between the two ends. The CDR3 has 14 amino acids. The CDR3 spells CASSVQRYNQPQHF. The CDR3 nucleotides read TGTGCCAGTAGTGTCCAGAGGTACAATCAGCCCCAGCATTTT.

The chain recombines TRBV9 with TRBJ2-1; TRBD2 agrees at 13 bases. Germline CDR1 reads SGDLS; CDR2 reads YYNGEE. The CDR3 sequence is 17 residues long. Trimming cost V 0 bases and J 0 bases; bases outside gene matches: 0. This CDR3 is CASSVGTSGGSYNEQFF. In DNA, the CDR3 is TGTGCCAGCAGCGTAGGGACTAGCGGGGGCTCCTACAATGAGCAGTTCTTC.

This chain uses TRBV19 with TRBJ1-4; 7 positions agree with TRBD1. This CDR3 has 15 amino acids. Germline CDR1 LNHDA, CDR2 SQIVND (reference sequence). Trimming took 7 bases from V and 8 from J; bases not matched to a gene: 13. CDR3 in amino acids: CASKGKGARKEKLFF. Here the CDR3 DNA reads TGTGCCAGTAAGGGCAAGGGGGCGCGGAAGGAAAAACTGTTTTTT.

The CDR3 DNA is TGTGCCAGCAGCGCGGGTTACTACTCCTACGAGCAGTACTTC. This sequence encodes CASSAGYYSYEQYF. V usage is TRBV9 and J usage is TRBJ2-7; D uncertain. Germline V gives CDR1 SGDLS, CDR2 YYNGEE. The CDR3 loop spans 14 amino acids. Trimming removed 3 bases at V and 0 bases at J, with 10 bases between.

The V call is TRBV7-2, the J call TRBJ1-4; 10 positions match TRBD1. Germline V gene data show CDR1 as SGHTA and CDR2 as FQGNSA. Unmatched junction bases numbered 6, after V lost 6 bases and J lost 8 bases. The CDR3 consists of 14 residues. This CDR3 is CASRSGTGEEKLFF. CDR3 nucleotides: TGTGCCAGCAGGTCCGGGACAGGGGAGGAAAAACTGTTTTTT.

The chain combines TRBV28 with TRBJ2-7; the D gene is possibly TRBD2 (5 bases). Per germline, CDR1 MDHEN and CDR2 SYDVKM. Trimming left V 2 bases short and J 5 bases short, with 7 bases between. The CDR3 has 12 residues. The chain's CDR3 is CASSLLRDEQYF. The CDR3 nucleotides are TGTGCCAGCAGTTTACTGAGGGACGAGCAGTACTTC.